The T cell receptor beta chain described here comes from a study of blood T cell repertoires in COVID-19. About the research overall: From the United States, Italy and Spain came samples of acute and convalescent COVID-19. The analysed material was cDNA or gDNA that came from T cells, B-cell-depleted T cells, or PBMCs.

CDR3 length: 12 amino acids. The ends were cut back, 6 bases at V and 5 bases at J, with 10 bases in the middle. The V gene's germline CDR1 is SNHLY and CDR2 FYNNEI. Assay: immunoSEQ multiplex PCR; the TCRdb copy retains only in-frame clones and omits some. The data contain about 250,000 clones, more than 75% of them singletons. The sequenced material came from peripheral blood. The chain is built from TRBV2 and TRBJ1-1; D unclear. The sequence was collected from a woman older than 75 with COVID-19, enrolled during active disease. The DNA for the CDR3 is TGTGCCAGCAGCGCGTCCGGGACTGAAGCTTTCTTT. Its translation: CASSASGTEAFF.